This T cell receptor beta chain was captured in a study of T cell repertoires in cytomegalovirus infection. Study details: Used in the study were CMV epitopes, some recently identified and HLA-C-restricted, others well-studied and HLA-B-restricted. Notes on the study in general: HLA-C-restricted TCR beta clonotypes specific for CMV led the ex vivo response.

This clonotype occurred a few times. Its antigen is unidentified. CDR3 length: 14 residues. Trimming shortened V by 6 bases and J by 1 base, and 13 bases separated the two germline ends. The germline V gene encodes CDR1 SGHAT and CDR2 FQNNGV. In TCRdb, the reads were re-called with MiXCR into one record per CDR3 protein. This table has around 310,000 distinct CDR3 sequences, 29% appearing once. This chain connects TRBV11-2 to TRBJ2-7, with D possibly being TRBD2 (5 bases). The sequence came from a human donor in good health (CMV status not recorded). Some clones in this sample may be carry-over from other donors' samples. The sample consisted of cultured PBMCs, taken from culture after CMV antigen stimulation. This CDR3 is CASSPSGNSYEQYF. The CDR3 DNA reads TGTGCCAGCAGTCCAAGCGGAAATTCCTACGAGCAGTACTTC.